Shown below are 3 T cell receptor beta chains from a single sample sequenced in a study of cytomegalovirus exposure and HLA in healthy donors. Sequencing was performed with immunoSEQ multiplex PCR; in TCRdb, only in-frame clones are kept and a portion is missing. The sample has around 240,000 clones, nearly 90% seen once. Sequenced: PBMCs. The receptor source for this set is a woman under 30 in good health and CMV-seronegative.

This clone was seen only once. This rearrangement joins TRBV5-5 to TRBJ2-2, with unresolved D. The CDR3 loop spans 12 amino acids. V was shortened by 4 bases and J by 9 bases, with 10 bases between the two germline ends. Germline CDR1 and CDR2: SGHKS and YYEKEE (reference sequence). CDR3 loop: CASSPADRELFF. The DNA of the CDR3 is TGTGCCAGCAGCCCTGCAGATCGGGAGCTGTTTTTT.

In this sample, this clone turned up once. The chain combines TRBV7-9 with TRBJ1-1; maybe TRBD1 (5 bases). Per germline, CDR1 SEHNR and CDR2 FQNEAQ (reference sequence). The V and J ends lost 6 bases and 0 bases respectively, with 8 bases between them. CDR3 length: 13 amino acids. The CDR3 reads CASRTRVNTEAFF. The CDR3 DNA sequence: TGTGCCAGCAGGACCAGGGTGAACACTGAAGCTTTCTTT.

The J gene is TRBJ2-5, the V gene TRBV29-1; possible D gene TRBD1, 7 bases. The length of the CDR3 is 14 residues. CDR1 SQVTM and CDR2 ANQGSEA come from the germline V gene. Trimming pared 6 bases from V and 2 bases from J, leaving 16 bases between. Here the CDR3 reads CSVGRDRRQETQYF. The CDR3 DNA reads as TGCAGCGTCGGGCGGGACAGAAGACAAGAGACCCAGTACTTC.